This entry concerns a single T cell receptor beta chain. These data come from a study of blood T cell repertoires in COVID-19. On the study more broadly: Sample material is recorded as cDNA or gDNA derived from T cells, B-cell-depleted T cells, or PBMCs.

There are 16 residues in the CDR3. In germline, CDR1 is LGHDT, CDR2 YNNKEL (reference sequence). The junction had 10 bases not matched to a gene; V was cut back by 4 bases and J by 2 bases. Authors' analysis steps: Reference gene primers were amplified, and this amplification served to estimate nucleated cell counts. TCRdb's table, derived via immunoSEQ multiplex PCR, lists solely in-frame clones and lacks some. The V and J calls and clone size come from that table; D and trimming were worked out from the DNA. The profile covers about 180,000 clones, with over 65% appearing a single time and 15% to 20% taken by the ten largest.

The sample comprised peripheral blood. The sequence was obtained from a person aged 70 to 85 with COVID-19, enrolled during active disease. V gene TRBV3-1 (or the pseudogene TRBV3-2) combines with J gene TRBJ2-7, with 8 nucleotides matching TRBD2. The CDR3 spells CASSPHGSGGTYEQYF. The CDR3 region has the DNA TGTGCCAGCAGCCCCCATGGGAGCGGGGGAACCTACGAGCAGTACTTC.